This T cell receptor beta chain was captured in a study of blood T cell repertoires in COVID-19. Turning to the study itself: Acute and convalescent COVID-19 samples came from the United States, Italy and Spain. T cells, B-cell-depleted T cells, or PBMCs supplied cDNA or gDNA.

Authors' data handling: Reference gene primers were amplified, and this amplification served to estimate nucleated cell counts. Profiling relied on immunoSEQ multiplex PCR, and the TCRdb table lists in-frame clones only, not all of them. That table gives V, J and clone size, and the DNA gave D and trimming. The sample includes about 73,000 clones, more than 70% of them seen just once. V lost 10 bases to trimming and J lost 3 bases, with 9 bases between them. The CDR3 loop spans 11 amino acids. In germline, CDR1 is MDHEN, CDR2 SYDVKM. Seattle's enrolled individuals joined amid active infection and were then monitored longitudinally.

The chain combines TRBV28 with TRBJ2-5; D is perhaps TRBD1 (5 bases). The sample taken for sequencing was peripheral blood. The TCR was taken from a man aged 70-80 years with COVID-19, enrolled during active disease. The CDR3 nucleotides are TGTGCCACTTTAGGGGAAGAGACCCAGTACTTC. Protein product: CATLGEETQYF.